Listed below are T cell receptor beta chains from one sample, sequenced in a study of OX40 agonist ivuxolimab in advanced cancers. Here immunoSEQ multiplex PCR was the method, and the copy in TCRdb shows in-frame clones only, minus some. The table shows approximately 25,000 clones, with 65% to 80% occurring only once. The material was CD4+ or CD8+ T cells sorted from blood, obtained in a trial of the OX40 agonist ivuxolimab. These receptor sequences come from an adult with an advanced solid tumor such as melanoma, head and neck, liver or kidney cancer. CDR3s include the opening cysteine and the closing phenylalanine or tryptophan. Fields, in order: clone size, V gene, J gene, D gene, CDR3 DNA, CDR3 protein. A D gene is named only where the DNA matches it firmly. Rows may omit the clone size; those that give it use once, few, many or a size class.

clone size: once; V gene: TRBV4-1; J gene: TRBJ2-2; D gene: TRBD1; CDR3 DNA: TGCGCCAGCAGCCAAGAGTTTGTCGGGACAGGGCTGGTCGGGGAGCTGTTTTTT; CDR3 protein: CASSQEFVGTGLVGELFF
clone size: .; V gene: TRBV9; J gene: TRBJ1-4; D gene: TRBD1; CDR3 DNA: TGTGCCAGCAGCCCCGGGACAGTGGATGAAAAACTGTTTTTT; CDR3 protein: CASSPGTVDEKLFF
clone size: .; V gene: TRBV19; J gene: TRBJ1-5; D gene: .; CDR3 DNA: TGTGCCAGTAGCTCAATGGGACTTGGGAATCAGCCCCAGCATTTT; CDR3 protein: CASSSMGLGNQPQHF
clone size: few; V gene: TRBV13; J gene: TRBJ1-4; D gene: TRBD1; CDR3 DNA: TGTGCCAGCAGCCCACAAGGGACAGCAACTAATGAAAAACTGTTTTTT; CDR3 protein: CASSPQGTATNEKLFF
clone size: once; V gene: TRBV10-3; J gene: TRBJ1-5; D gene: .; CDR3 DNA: TGTGCCAGCACACTTACCGCAGGGGGCAATCAGCCCCAGCATTTT; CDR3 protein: CASTLTAGGNQPQHF
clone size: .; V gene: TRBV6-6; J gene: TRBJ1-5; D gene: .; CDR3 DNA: TGTGCCAGCAGTTACGTCCCCAGACAGCCCCAGCATTTT; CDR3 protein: CASSYVPRQPQHF
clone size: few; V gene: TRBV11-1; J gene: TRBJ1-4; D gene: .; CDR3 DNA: TGTGCCAGCACGCCGAAGGGGTCAACTAATGAAAAACTGTTTTTT; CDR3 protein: CASTPKGSTNEKLFF
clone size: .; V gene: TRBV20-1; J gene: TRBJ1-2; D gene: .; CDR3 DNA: TGCAGTGCTAGATGGGGCGCTGGCTACACCTTC; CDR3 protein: CSARWGAGYTF
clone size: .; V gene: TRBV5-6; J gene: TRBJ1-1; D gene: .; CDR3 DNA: TGTGCCAGCAGCTTGGGGCCCCCCCCTGAAGCTTTCTTT; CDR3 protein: CASSLGPPPEAFF
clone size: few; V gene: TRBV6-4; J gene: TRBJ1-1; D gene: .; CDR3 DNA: TGTGCCAGCAGTGAGGCCAGGAACACTGAAGCTTTCTTT; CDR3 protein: CASSEARNTEAFF
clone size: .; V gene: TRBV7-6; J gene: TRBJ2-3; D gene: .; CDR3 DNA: TGTGCCAGCAGCTCCCTAAAAACAGATACGCAGTATTTT; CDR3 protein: CASSSLKTDTQYF
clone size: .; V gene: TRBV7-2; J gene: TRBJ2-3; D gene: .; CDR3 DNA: TGTGCCAGCAGCTTTGCGGGATTTGCCACAGATACGCAGTATTTT; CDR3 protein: CASSFAGFATDTQYF
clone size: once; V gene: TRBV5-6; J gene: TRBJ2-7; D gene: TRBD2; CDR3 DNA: TGTGCCAGCAGCTTGAGGACTAGCGGGAGGAGGTACGAGCAGTACTTC; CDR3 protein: CASSLRTSGRRYEQYF
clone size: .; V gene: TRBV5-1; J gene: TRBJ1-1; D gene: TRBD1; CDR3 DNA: TGCGCCAGCAGCGGGGGACAGGGGGCTCGGGCTTTCTTT; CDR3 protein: CASSGGQGARAFF
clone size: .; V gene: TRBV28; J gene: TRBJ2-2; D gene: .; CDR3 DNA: TGTGCCAGCAGTTTAAGTTGGGGGTTCGGGGAGCTGTTTTTT; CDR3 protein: CASSLSWGFGELFF
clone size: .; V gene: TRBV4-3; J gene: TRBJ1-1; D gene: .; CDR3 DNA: TGCGCCAGCCCCCAGACCCACCGGGAAAAGGTTAACATGAACACTGAAGCTTTCTTT; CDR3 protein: CASPQTHREKVNMNTEAFF
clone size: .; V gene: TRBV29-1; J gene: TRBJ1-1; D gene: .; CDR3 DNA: TGCAGCGTTAAGAACAGGGAGAACACTGAAGCTTTCTTT; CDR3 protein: CSVKNRENTEAFF